This T cell receptor beta chain was observed in a study of T cells in Graves' hyperthyroidism and ophthalmopathy (dated by TCRdb to between 2017 and 2020). About the investigation overall: Peripheral blood samples were taken at the time of initial diagnosis, prior to any treatment. To identify distinguishing TCR V-J signatures, a discovery cohort of 100 or so patients was used, comprising some 43 with Graves' ophthalmopathy and 55 to 65 with stable Graves' hyperthyroidism. Whether ophthalmopathy could be predicted prospectively was tested in an independent validation cohort made up of roughly 19 hyperthyroidism patients plus 17 patients who later progressed to ophthalmopathy. The approximately 98 discovery patients were randomly divided into training and test sets at a 7:3 ratio. Thyroid tissue and blood T-cell repertoires from six Graves' hyperthyroidism patients were also compared in the study. Once sampling was done, hyperthyroidism patients were given methimazole at a starting dose of 30 mg daily, whereas ophthalmopathy patients were given high-dose intravenous methylprednisolone. The paper reports TCR Vbeta CDR3 sequencing of roughly 140 peripheral blood samples: 43 ophthalmopathy, some 80 hyperthyroidism and 17 progressor patients.

Summary of the overall study and its limitations: A model built on a 13 V-J signature distinguished ophthalmopathy from stable hyperthyroidism, reaching roughly 88% sensitivity and 81.08% specificity in cross-validation and 80%/75% in testing. Most expanded thyroid clonotypes (frequency above 0.001) were also found in blood, which suggests that blood repertoires may mirror thyroid immune responses. In validation, the model predicted progression to ophthalmopathy with 60% to 71% sensitivity and about 72% specificity, a median of 6.5 months before onset. Sample size was not statistically predetermined, and investigators were not blinded to group allocation.

In this sample, this clonotype turned up many times. Its antigen remains undetermined. No base quality values were provided; no much bigger clone lies one nucleotide off. Graves' hyperthyroidism was defined as stable when no progression to ophthalmopathy occurred over 18 months of follow-up. Hyperthyroidism patients were newly diagnosed, with disease duration under 2 months, and aged 18 to 65 years. Exclusion was applied to patients with uncontrolled infections, other autoimmune diseases, pregnancy or lactation. Diagnoses were established on the basis of clinical symptoms, serum thyroxine and TRAb, thyroid ultrasound, and orbital computed tomography. Ficoll-Paque density gradient centrifugation was used to isolate PBMCs from under 11 ml of fresh peripheral blood. Total RNA was extracted using Trizol reagent, and RNA quality was assessed on an Agilent 2100 Bioanalyzer. The CDR3, cysteine through phenylalanine, is 17 amino acids long. Only the CDR3 part of the read is kept: 51 bases, read in frame from the first base. The CDR1 and CDR2 encoded by the germline V gene are SNHLY and FYNNEI. From V the trimming removes 7 bases and from J it removes 0 bases, while the gene matches leave 12 bases of the junction unaccounted for.

The TCR beta CDR3 regions were amplified from the RNA transcripts. The first round of RT-PCR for the TCR CDR3 was performed with the HTBI primer set and the Qiagen OneStep RT-PCR kit. A second multiplex PCR round built the libraries, followed by size selection and purification. Libraries were sequenced paired-end with 100 bp reads on an Illumina HiSeq2000. The source study handled its data this way. SOAPnuke was used to process the raw data, removing reads that contained adapters or uncalled bases, had a mean Phred below 15, or lacked an exact match to the constant primer or identifier. High-quality paired reads were merged with COPE v1.2.5, and unique nucleotide sequences were defined as clonotypes. Clonotypes were aligned to IMGT TRBV, TRBD and TRBJ reference segments using MiTCR v1.1. The analysis was restricted to V-J combinations with a frequency above 0.0001, which together covered just over 99% of the repertoires. A TCS score was defined as the ratio between F50 (clonal expansion) and ExV (chaos), using BLOSUM62-based TCRdist between CDR3 peptides within each V-J. Welch's t-statistics and random forest reduced approximately 520 V-J features to about 13, which were used in a naive Bayes classifier (R e1071). TCRdb reworked the public reads: Q25 trimming with fastp, MiXCR clone assembly, productive beta chains retained. Entries are consolidated by CDR3 protein sequence, retaining the most common genes and DNA. The V and J calls follow TCRdb's processing rather than the paper's. Present in this sample are hundreds of thousands of distinct CDR3 sequences, around 14% of which were seen just once. The ten largest make up just under 8% of the sample.

This TCR was sampled from a woman under 30 with Graves' hyperthyroidism. This sequence uses TRBV2 and TRBJ1-5; 7 bases in the middle match TRBD1. Material: blood. CDR3 region: CASTGQVGAYSNQPQHF. The bases read TGTGCCAGCACCGGACAGGTGGGGGCTTATAGCAATCAGCCCCAGCATTTT.